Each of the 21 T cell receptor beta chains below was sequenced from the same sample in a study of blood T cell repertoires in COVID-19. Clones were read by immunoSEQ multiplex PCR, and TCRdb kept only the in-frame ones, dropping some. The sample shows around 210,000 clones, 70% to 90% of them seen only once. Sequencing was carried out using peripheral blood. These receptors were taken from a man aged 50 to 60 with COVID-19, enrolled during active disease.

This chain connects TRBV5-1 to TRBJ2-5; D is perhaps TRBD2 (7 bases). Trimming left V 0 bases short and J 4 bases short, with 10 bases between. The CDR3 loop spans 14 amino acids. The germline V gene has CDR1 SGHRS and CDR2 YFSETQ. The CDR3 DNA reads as TGCGCCAGCAGCTTGGGCGGGGGCCGAGAGACCCAGTACTTC. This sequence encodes CASSLGGGRETQYF.

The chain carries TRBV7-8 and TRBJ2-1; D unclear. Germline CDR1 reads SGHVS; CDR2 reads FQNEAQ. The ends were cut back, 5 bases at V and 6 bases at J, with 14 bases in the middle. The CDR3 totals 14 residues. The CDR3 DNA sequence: TGTGCCAGCAGCCGAGCCCACTTATCCAATGAGCAGTTCTTC. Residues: CASSRAHLSNEQFF.

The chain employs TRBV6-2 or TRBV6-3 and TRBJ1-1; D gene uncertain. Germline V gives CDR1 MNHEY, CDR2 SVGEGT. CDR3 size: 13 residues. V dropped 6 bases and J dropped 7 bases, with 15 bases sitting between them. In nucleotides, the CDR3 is TGTGCCAGCAGCCAATATGTGGCAAGTGAAGCTTTCTTT. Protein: CASSQYVASEAFF.

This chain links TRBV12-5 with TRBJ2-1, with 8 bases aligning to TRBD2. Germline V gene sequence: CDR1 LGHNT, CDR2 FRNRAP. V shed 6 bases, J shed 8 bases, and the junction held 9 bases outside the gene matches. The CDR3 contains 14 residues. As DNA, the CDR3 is TGTGCTAGTGGCACGGGAGGGGGAAGGGATGAGCAGTTCTTC. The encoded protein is CASGTGGGRDEQFF. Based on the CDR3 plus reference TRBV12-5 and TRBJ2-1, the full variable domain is DARVTQTPRHKVTEMGQEVTMRCQPILGHNTVFWYRQTMMQGLELLAYFRNRAPLDDSGMPKDRFSAEMPDATLATLKIQPSEPRDSAVYFCASGTGGGRDEQFFGPGTRLTVL.

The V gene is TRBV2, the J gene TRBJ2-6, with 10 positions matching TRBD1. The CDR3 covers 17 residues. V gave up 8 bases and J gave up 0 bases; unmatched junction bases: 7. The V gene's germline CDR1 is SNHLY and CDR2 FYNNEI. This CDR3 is CASVGDRGNSGANVLTF. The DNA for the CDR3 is TGTGCCAGCGTGGGGGACAGGGGAAACTCTGGGGCCAACGTCCTGACTTTC. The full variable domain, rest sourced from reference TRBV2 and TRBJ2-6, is EPEVTQTPSHQVTQMGQEVILRCVPISNHLYFYWYRQILGQKVEFLVSFYNNEISEKSEIFDDQFSVERPDGSNFTLKIRSTKLEDSAMYFCASVGDRGNSGANVLTFGAGSRLTVL.

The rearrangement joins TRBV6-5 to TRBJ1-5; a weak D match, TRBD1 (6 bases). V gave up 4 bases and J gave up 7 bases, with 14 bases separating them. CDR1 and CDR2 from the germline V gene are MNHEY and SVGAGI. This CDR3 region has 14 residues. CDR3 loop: CASSSTGTQQPQHF. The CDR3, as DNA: TGTGCCAGCAGTTCCACAGGGACCCAACAGCCCCAGCATTTT.

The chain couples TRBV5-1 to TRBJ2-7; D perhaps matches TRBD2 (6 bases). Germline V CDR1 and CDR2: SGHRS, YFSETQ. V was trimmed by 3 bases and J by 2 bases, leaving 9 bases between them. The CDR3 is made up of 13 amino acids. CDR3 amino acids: CASSWDSTYEQYF. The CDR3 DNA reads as TGCGCCAGCAGCTGGGACTCAACCTACGAGCAGTACTTC.

Written as DNA, the CDR3 is TGTGCCAGCAGTTACCTCGGCGGGGGGGGCACCGGGGAGCTGTTTTTT. This translates into CASSYLGGGGTGELFF. The rearrangement links TRBV6-5 to TRBJ2-2; TRBD2 matches at 9 bases. Per the germline V gene, CDR1 is MNHEY and CDR2 is SVGAGI. The trim removed 2 bases at V and 4 bases at J, leaving 5 bases unmatched. The CDR3 contains 16 residues.

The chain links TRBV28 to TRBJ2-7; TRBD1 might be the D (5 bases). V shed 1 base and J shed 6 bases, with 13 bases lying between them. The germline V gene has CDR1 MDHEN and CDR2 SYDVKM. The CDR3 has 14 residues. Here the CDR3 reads CASSLFRVEVEQYF. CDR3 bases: TGTGCCAGCAGTTTATTCAGGGTAGAGGTCGAGCAGTACTTC.

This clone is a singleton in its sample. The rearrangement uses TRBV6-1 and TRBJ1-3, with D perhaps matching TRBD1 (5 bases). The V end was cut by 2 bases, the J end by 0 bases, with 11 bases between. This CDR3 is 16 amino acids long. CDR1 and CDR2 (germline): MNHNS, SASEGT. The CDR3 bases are TGTGCCAGCAGTGAACAGGGATGGGACTCTGGAAACACCATATATTTT. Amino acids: CASSEQGWDSGNTIYF.

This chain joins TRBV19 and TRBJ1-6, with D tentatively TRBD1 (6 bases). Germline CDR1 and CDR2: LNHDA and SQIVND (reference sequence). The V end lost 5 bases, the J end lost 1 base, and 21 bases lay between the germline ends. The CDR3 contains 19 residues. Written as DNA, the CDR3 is TGTGCCAGTAGTTTAACCCAGGGGTCTAGGACGTCCTATAATTCACCCCTCCACTTT. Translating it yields CASSLTQGSRTSYNSPLHF. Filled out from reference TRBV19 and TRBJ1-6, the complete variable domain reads DGGITQSPKYLFRKEGQNVTLSCEQNLNHDAMYWYRQDPGQGLRLIYYSQIVNDFQKGDIAEGYSVSREKKESFPLTVTSAQKNPTAFYLCASSLTQGSRTSYNSPLHFGNGTRLTVT.

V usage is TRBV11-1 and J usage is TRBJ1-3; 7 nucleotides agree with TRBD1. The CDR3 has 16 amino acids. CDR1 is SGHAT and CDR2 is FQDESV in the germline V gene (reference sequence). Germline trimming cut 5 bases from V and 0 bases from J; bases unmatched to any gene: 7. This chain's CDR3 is CASSASTGTSGNTIYF. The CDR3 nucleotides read TGTGCCAGCAGCGCATCGACAGGGACCTCTGGAAACACCATATATTTT. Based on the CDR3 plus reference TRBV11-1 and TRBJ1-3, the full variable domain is EAEVAQSPRYKITEKSQAVAFWCDPISGHATLYWYRQILGQGPELLVQFQDESVVDDSQLPKDRFSAERLKGVDSTLKIQPAELGDSAMYLCASSASTGTSGNTIYFGEGSWLTVV.

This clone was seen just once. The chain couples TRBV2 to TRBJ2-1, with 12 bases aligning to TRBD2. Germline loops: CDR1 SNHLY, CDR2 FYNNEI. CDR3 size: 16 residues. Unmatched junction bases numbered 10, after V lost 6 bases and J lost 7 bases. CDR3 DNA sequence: TGTGCCAGCAGGCTGACTAGCGGGGGACTGGGAAATGAGCAGTTCTTC. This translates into CASRLTSGGLGNEQFF. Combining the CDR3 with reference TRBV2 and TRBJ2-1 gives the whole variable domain EPEVTQTPSHQVTQMGQEVILRCVPISNHLYFYWYRQILGQKVEFLVSFYNNEISEKSEIFDDQFSVERPDGSNFTLKIRSTKLEDSAMYFCASRLTSGGLGNEQFFGPGTRLTVL.

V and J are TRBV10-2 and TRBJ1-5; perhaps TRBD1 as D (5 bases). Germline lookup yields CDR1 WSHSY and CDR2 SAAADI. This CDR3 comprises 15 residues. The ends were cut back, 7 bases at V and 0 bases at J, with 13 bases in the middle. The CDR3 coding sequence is TGCGCCAGCACTAGTAGACAGAATAGCAATCAGCCCCAGCATTTT. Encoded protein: CASTSRQNSNQPQHF.

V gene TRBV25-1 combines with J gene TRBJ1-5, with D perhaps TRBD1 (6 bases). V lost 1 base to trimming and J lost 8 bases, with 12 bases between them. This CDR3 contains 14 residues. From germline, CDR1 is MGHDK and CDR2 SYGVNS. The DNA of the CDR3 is TGTGCCAGCAGTGAATCCGGGCCAGGGGAGCCCCAGCATTTT. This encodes CASSESGPGEPQHF.

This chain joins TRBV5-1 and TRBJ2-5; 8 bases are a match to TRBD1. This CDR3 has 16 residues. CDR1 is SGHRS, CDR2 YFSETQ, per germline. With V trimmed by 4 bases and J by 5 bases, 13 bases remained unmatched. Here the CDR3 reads CASSPGTGRSVETQYF. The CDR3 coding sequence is TGCGCCAGCAGCCCTGGGACAGGCCGGTCGGTTGAGACCCAGTACTTC.

For the CDR3, the DNA is TGTGCCAGCAGCCAATCGCGGCAGCGTGCAACTAATGAAAAACTGTTTTTT. Its protein is CASSQSRQRATNEKLFF. The chain links TRBV3-1 (or the pseudogene TRBV3-2) to TRBJ1-4, with unresolved D. Germline V gene sequence: CDR1 LGHDT, CDR2 YNNKEL (reference sequence). V gave up 2 bases and J gave up 0 bases, with 13 bases separating them. CDR3 length: 17 residues.

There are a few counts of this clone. The CDR3 coding sequence is TGTGCCAGCAGCAAAGCGAAGGGGCAAGATACGCAGTATTTT. Its translation: CASSKAKGQDTQYF. The chain links TRBV9 to TRBJ2-3, with a tentative D call TRBD1 (5 bases). The V gene's germline CDR1 is SGDLS and CDR2 YYNGEE. The CDR3 has 14 residues. With 4 bases removed from V and 5 bases from J, the gap between germline ends came to 14 bases.

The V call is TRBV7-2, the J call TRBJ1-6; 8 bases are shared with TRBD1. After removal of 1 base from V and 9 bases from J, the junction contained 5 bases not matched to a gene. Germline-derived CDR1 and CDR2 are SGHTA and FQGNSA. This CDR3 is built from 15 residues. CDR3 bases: TGTGCCAGCAGCTTAGTGGGACAGGTCGGTTCACCCCTCCACTTT. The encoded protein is CASSLVGQVGSPLHF.

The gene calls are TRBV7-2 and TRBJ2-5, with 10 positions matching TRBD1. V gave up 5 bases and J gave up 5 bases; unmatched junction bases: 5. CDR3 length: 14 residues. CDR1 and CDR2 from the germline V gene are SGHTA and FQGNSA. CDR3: CASSLTGGGETQYF. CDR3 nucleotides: TGTGCCAGCAGCCTGACAGGGGGCGGGGAGACCCAGTACTTC.

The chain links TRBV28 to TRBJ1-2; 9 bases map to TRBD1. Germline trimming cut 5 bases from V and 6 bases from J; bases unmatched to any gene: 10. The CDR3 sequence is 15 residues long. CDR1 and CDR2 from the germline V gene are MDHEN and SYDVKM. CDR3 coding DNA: TGTGCCAGCAGTCGTACCGGGACAGGGCTAGATGGCTACACCTTC. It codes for CASSRTGTGLDGYTF.